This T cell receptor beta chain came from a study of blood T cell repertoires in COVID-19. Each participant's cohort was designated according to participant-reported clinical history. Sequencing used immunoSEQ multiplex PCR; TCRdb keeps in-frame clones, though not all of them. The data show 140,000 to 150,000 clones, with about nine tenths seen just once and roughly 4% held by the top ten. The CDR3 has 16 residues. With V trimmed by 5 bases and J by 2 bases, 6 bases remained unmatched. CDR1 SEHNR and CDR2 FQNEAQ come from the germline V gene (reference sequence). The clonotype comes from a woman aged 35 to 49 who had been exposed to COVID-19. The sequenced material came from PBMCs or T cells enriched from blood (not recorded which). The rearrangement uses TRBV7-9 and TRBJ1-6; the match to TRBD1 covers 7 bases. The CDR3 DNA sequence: TGTGCCAGCAGCGGCCAGGGGGGACCCTATAATTCACCCCTCCACTTT. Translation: CASSGQGGPYNSPLHF.